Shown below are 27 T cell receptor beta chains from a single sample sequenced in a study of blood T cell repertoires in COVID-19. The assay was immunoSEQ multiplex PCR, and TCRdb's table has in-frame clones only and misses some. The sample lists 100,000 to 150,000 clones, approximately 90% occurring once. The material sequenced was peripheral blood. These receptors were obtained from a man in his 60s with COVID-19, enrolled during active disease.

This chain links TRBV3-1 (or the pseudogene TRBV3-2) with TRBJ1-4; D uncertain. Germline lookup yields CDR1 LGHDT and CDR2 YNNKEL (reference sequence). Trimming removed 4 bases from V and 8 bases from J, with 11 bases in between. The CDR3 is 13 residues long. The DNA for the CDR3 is TGTGCCAGCAGCCCCCCAGTGAACGAAAAACTGTTTTTT. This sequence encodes CASSPPVNEKLFF.

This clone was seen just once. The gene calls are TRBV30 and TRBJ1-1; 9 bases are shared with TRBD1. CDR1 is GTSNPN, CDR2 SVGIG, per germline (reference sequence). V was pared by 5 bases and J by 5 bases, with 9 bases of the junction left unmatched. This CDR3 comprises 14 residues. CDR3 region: CAWQKVGQGTEAFF. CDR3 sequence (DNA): TGTGCCTGGCAAAAGGTAGGACAGGGGACTGAAGCTTTCTTT. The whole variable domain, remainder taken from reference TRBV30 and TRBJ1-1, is SQTIHQWPATLVQPVGSPLSLECTVEGTSNPNLYWYRQAAGRGLQLLFYSVGIGQISSEVPQNLSASRPQDRQFILSSKKLLLSDSGFYLCAWQKVGQGTEAFFGQGTRLTVV.

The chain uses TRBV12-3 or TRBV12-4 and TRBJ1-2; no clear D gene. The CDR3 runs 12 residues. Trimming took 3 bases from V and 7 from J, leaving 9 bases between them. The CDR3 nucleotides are TGTGCCAGCAGTTTCGGAGGGCTTGGCTACACCTTC. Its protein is CASSFGGLGYTF.

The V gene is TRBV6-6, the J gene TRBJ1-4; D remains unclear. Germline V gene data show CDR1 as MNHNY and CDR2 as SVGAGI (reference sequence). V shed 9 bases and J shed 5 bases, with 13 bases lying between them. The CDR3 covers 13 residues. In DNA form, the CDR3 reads TGTGCCAGTCGACGGGATGACAATGAAAAACTGTTTTTT. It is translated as CASRRDDNEKLFF.

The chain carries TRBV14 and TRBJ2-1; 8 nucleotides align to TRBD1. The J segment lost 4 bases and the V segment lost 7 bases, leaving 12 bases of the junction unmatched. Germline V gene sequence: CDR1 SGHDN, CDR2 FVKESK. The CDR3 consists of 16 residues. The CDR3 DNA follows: TGTGCCAGCAACCGGTGGGGCAGGGGGCCTTACAATGAGCAGTTCTTC. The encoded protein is CASNRWGRGPYNEQFF.

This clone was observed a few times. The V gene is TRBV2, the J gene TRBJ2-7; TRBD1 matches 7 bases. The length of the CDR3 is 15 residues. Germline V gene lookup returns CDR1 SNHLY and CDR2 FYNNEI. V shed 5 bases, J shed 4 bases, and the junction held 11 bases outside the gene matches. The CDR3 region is CASSSLDRVRYEQYF. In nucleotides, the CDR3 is TGTGCCAGCAGTAGCCTCGACAGGGTTCGGTACGAGCAGTACTTC.

CDR3 coding DNA: TGTGCCAGCAGTTTTACAGGGGGTCAGCCCCAGCATTTT. Amino acid sequence: CASSFTGGQPQHF. The chain has TRBV12-3 or TRBV12-4 and TRBJ1-5; 8 bases align to TRBD1. The length of the CDR3 is 13 residues. V shed 3 bases, J shed 6 bases, and the junction held 1 base outside the gene matches.

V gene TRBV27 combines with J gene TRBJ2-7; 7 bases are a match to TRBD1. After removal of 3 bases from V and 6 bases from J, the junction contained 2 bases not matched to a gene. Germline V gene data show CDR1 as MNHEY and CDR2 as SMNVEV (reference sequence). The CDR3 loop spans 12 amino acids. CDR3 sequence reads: CASSLPGGEQYF. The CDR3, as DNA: TGTGCCAGCAGTTTGCCAGGGGGCGAGCAGTACTTC.

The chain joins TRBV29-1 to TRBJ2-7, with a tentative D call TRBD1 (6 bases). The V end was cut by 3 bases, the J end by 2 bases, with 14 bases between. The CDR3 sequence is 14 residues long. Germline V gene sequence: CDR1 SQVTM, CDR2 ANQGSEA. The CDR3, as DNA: TGCAGCGTTGAGACAGGACGTCTTCCCTACGAGCAGTACTTC. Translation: CSVETGRLPYEQYF.

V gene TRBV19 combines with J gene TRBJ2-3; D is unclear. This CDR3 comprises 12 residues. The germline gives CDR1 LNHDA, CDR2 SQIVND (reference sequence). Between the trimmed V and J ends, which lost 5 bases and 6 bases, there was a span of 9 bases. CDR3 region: CASSAAEDTQYF. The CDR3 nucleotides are TGTGCCAGTAGTGCCGCCGAGGATACGCAGTATTTT.

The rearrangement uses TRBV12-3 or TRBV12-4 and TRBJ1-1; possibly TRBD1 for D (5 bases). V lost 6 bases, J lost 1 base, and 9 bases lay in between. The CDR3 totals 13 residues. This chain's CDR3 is CASRSQGNTEAFF. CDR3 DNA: TGTGCCAGCAGATCTCAGGGGAACACTGAAGCTTTCTTT.

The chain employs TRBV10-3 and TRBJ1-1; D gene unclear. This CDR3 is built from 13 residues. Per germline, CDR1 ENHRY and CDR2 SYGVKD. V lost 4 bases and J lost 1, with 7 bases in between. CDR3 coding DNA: TGTGCCATCAGTGGTACGGGGAACACTGAAGCTTTCTTT. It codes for CAISGTGNTEAFF.

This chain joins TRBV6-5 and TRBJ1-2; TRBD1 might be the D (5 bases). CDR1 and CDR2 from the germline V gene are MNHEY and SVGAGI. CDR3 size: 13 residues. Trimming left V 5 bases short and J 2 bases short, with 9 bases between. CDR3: CASSLDKNYGYTF. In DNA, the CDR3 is TGTGCCAGCAGTCTGGACAAGAACTATGGCTACACCTTC.

The CDR3 region is CASSYSRANNSPLHF. The CDR3 DNA follows: TGTGCCAGCAGTTACTCGCGGGCCAACAATTCACCCCTCCACTTT. The chain couples TRBV6-5 to TRBJ1-6; D uncertain. The ends were cut back, 0 bases at V and 7 bases at J, with 10 bases in the middle. Germline values: CDR1 MNHEY, CDR2 SVGAGI. The CDR3 runs 15 residues.

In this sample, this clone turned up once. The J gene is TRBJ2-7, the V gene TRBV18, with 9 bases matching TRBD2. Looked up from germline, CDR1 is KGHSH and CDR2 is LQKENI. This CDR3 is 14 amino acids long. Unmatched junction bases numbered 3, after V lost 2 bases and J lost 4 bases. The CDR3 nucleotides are TGTGCCAGCTCACCAGGTAGCGGGGGTTACGAGCAGTACTTC. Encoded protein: CASSPGSGGYEQYF.

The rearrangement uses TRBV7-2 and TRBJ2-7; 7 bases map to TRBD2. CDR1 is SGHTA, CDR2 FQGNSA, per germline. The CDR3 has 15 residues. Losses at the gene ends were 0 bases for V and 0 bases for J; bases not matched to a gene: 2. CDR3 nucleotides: TGTGCCAGCAGCTTAGCCGGCGGGAGCTCCTACGAGCAGTACTTC. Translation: CASSLAGGSSYEQYF. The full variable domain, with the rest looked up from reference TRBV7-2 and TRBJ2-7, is GAGVSQSPSNKVTEKGKDVELRCDPISGHTALYWYRQSLGQGLEFLIYFQGNSAPDKSGLPSDRFSAERTGGSVSTLTIQRTQQEDSAVYLCASSLAGGSSYEQYFGPGTRLTVT.

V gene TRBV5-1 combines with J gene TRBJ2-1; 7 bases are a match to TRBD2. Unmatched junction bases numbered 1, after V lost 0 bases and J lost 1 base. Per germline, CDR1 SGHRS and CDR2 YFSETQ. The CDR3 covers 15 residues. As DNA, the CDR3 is TGCGCCAGCAGCTTGGTGGGGGGGTCCTACAATGAGCAGTTCTTC. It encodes CASSLVGGSYNEQFF.

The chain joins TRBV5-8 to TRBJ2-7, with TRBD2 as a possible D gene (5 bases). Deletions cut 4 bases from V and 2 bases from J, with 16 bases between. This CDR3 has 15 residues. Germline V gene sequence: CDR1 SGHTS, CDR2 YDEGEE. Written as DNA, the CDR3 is TGTGCCAGCAGCCAAGTTACGCTGGGAGCCTACGAGCAGTACTTC. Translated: CASSQVTLGAYEQYF.

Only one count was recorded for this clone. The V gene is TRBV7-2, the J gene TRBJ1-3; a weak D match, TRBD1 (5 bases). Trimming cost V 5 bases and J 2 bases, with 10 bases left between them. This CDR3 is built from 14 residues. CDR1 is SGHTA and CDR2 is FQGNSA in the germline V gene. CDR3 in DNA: TGTGCCAGCAGCACTCAGGGAACTGGAAACACCATATATTTT. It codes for CASSTQGTGNTIYF. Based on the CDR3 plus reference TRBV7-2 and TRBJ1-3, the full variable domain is GAGVSQSPSNKVTEKGKDVELRCDPISGHTALYWYRQSLGQGLEFLIYFQGNSAPDKSGLPSDRFSAERTGGSVSTLTIQRTQQEDSAVYLCASSTQGTGNTIYFGEGSWLTVV.

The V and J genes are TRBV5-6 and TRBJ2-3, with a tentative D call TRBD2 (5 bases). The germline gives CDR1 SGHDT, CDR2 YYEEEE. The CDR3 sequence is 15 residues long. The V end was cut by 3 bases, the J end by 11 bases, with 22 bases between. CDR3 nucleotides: TGTGCCAGCAGCTCCCGGGCCCGATACGATCGGGGGCAGTATTTT. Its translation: CASSSRARYDRGQYF.

CDR3 sequence: CASSADPVGGGPAFF. CDR3 sequence (DNA): TGCGCCAGCAGTGCGGACCCGGTGGGGGGGGGTCCAGCTTTCTTT. The chain carries TRBV10-1 and TRBJ1-1; TRBD1 is a possible D gene (5 bases). With 4 bases removed from V and 10 bases from J, the gap between germline ends came to 22 bases. CDR3 length equals 15 residues. Germline values: CDR1 WNHNN, CDR2 SYGVQD (reference sequence).

The CDR3 is CASSETRTGEAFF. The CDR3, as DNA: TGTGCCAGCAGTGAAACCAGGACGGGAGAAGCTTTCTTT. The chain couples TRBV6-1 to TRBJ1-1, with no clear D. The CDR3 runs to 13 residues. V shed 2 bases and J shed 8 bases, with 12 bases lying between them. Germline lookup yields CDR1 MNHNS and CDR2 SASEGT.

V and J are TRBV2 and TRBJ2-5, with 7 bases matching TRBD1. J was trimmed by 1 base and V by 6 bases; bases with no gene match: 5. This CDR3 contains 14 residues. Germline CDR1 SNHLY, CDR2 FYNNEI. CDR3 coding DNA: TGTGCCAGCAGGGAGACAGGGACCCAAGAGACCCAGTACTTC. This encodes CASRETGTQETQYF. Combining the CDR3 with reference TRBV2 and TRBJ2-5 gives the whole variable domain EPEVTQTPSHQVTQMGQEVILRCVPISNHLYFYWYRQILGQKVEFLVSFYNNEISEKSEIFDDQFSVERPDGSNFTLKIRSTKLEDSAMYFCASRETGTQETQYFGPGTRLLVL.

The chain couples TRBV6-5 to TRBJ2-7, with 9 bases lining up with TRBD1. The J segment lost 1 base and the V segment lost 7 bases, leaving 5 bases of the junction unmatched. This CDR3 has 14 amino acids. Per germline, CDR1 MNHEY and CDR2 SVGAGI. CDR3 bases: TGTGCCAGCAATACCGGGACAGGGTCCTACGAGCAGTACTTC. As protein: CASNTGTGSYEQYF.

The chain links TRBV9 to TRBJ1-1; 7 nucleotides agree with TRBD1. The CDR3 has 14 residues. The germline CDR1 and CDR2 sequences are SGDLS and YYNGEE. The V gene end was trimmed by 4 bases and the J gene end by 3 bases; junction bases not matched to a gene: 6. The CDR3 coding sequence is TGTGCCAGCAGCCGAACAGGGGACGACACTGAAGCTTTCTTT. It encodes CASSRTGDDTEAFF.

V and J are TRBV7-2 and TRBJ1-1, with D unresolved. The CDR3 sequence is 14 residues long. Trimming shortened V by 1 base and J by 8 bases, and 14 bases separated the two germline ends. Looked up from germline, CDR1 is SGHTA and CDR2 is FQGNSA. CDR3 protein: CASSLDPTIVEAFF. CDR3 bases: TGTGCCAGCAGCTTAGACCCAACGATAGTAGAAGCTTTCTTT.

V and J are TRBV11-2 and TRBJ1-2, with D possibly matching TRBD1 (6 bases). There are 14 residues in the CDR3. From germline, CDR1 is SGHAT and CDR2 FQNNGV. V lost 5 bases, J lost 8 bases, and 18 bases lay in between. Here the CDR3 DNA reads TGTGCCAGCAGCCACCAACGGCGAGGGGGAGGCTACACCTTC. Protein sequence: CASSHQRRGGGYTF.